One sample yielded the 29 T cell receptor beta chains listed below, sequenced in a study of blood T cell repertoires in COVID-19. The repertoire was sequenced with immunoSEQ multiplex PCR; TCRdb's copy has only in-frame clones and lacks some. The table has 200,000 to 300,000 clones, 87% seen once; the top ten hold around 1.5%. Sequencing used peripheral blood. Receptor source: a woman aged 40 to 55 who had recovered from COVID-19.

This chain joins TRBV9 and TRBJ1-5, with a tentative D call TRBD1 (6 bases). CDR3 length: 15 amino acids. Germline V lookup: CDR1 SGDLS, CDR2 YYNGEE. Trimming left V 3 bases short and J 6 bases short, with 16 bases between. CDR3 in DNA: TGTGCCAGCAGCGCTGGGGGGGGCAGCGGTCAGCCCCAGCATTTT. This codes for CASSAGGGSGQPQHF.

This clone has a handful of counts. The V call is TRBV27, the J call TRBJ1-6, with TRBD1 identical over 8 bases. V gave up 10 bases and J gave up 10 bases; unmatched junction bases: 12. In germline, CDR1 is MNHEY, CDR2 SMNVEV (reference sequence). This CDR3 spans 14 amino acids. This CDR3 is CATARDRRGSPLHF. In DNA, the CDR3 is TGTGCCACCGCGCGGGACAGGCGGGGCTCACCCCTCCACTTT.

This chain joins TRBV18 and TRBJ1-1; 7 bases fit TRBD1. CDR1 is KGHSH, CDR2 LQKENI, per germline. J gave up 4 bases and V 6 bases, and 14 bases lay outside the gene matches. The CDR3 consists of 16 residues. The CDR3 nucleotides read TGTGCCAGCTCTCTAGCCTGGACAGGCGGAGGCACTGAAGCTTTCTTT. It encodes CASSLAWTGGGTEAFF.

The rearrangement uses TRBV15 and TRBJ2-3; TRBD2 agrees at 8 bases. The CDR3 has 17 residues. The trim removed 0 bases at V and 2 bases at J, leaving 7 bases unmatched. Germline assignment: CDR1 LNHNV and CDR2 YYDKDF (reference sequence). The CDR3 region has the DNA TGTGCCACCAGCAGAGACCCCTCTAGCGGGCCCACAGATACGCAGTATTTT. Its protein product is CATSRDPSSGPTDTQYF. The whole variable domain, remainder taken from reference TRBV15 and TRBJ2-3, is DAMVIQNPRYQVTQFGKPVTLSCSQTLNHNVMYWYQQKSSQAPKLLFHYYDKDFNNEADTPDNFQSRRPNTSFCFLDIRSPGLGDTAMYLCATSRDPSSGPTDTQYFGPGTRLTVL.

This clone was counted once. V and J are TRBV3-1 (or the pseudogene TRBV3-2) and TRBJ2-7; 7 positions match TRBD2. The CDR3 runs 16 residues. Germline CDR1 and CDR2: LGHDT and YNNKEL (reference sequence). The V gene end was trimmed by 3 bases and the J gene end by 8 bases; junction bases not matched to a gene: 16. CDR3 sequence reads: CASSHPRDRGGEKQYF. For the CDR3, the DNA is TGTGCCAGCAGCCACCCCAGGGACCGGGGAGGGGAAAAGCAGTACTTC.

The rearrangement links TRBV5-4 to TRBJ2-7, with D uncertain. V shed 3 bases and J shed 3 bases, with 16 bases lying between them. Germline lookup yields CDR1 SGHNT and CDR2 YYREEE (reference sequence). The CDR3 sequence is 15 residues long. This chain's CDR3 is CASSSDPGPFYEQYF. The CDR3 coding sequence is TGTGCCAGCAGCTCCGACCCAGGTCCTTTCTACGAGCAGTACTTC.

Written as DNA, the CDR3 is TGTGCCAGCAGTGAGCGACAGGGTCACACTGAAGCTTTCTTT. This encodes CASSERQGHTEAFF. The chain couples TRBV6-4 to TRBJ1-1, with 7 bases aligning to TRBD1. CDR1 is MRHNA and CDR2 is SNTAGT in the germline V gene. Trimming took 3 bases from V and 3 from J; bases not matched to a gene: 4. CDR3 length: 14 residues.

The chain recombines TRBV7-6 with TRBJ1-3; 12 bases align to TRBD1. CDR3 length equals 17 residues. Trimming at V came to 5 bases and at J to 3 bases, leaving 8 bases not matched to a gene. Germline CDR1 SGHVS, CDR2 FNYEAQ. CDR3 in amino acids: CASSLGTGGAGGNTIYF. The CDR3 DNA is TGTGCCAGCAGCCTAGGGACAGGGGGCGCGGGTGGAAACACCATATATTTT.

CDR3 residues: CASSAGPAGGNIQYF. The CDR3 bases are TGTGCCAGCAGCGCGGGACCGGCTGGGGGAAACATTCAGTACTTC. The chain recombines TRBV5-6 with TRBJ2-4; D possibly corresponds to TRBD2 (6 bases). This CDR3 contains 15 residues. Trimming pared 4 bases from V and 6 bases from J, leaving 17 bases between. Germline values: CDR1 SGHDT, CDR2 YYEEEE. Variable domain in full (rest from reference TRBV5-6 and TRBJ2-4): DAGVTQSPTHLIKTRGQQVTLRCSPKSGHDTVSWYQQALGQGPQFIFQYYEEEERQRGNFPDRFSGHQFPNYSSELNVNALLLGDSALYLCASSAGPAGGNIQYFGAGTRLSVL.

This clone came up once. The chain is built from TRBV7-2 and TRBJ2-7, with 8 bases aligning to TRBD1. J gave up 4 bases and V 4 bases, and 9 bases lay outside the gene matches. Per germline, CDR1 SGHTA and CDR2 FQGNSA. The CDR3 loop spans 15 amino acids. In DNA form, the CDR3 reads TGTGCCAGCAGCTCCAGGGGACAGGCTAATTACGAGCAGTACTTC. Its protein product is CASSSRGQANYEQYF. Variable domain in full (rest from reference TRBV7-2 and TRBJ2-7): GAGVSQSPSNKVTEKGKDVELRCDPISGHTALYWYRQSLGQGLEFLIYFQGNSAPDKSGLPSDRFSAERTGGSVSTLTIQRTQQEDSAVYLCASSSRGQANYEQYFGPGTRLTVT.

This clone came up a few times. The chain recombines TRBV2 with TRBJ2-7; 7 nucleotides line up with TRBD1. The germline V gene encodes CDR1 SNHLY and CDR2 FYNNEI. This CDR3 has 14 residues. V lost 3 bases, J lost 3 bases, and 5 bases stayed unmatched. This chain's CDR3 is CASSDNRDSYEQYF. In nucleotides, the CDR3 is TGTGCCAGCAGTGACAATCGGGACAGCTACGAGCAGTACTTC.

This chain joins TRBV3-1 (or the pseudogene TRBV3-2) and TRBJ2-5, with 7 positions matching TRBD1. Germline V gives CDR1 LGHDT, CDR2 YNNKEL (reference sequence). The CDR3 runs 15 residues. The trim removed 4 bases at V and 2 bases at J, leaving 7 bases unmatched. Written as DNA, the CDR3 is TGTGCCAGCAGCCCCGGGACAGACCTTCAAGAGACCCAGTACTTC. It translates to CASSPGTDLQETQYF.

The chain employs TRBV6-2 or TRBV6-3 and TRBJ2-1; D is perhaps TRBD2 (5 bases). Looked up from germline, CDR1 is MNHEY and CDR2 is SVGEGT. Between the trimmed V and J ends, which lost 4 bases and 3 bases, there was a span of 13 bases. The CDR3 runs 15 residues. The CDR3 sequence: CASSFETGVYNEQFF. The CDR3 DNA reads TGTGCCAGCAGTTTTGAAACCGGGGTCTACAATGAGCAGTTCTTC.

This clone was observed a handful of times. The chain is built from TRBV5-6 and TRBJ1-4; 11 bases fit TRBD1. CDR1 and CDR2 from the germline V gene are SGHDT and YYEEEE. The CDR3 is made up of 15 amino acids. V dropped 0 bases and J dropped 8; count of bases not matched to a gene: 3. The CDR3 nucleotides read TGTGCCAGCAGCTTGGGCTGGACAGGGGGCGAAAAACTGTTTTTT. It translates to CASSLGWTGGEKLFF.

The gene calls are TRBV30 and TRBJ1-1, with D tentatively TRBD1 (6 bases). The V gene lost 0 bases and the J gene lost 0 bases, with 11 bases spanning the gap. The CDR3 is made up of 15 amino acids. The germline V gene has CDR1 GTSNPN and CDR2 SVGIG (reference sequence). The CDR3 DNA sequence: TGTGCCTGGAGTGTACTCGGGACATTGAACACTGAAGCTTTCTTT. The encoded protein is CAWSVLGTLNTEAFF.

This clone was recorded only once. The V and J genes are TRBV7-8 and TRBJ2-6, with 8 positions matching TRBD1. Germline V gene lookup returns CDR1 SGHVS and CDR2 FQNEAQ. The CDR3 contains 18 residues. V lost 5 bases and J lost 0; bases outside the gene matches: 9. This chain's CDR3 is CASSPDRGFSSGANVLTF. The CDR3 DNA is TGTGCCAGCAGCCCCGACAGGGGATTTTCCTCTGGGGCCAACGTCCTGACTTTC.

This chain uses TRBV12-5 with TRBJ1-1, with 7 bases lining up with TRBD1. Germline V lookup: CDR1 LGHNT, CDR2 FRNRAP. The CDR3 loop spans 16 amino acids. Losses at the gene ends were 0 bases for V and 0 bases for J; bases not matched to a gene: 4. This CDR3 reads CASGLVRDSLNTEAFF. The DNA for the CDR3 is TGTGCTAGTGGTTTGGTACGGGACAGCTTGAACACTGAAGCTTTCTTT.

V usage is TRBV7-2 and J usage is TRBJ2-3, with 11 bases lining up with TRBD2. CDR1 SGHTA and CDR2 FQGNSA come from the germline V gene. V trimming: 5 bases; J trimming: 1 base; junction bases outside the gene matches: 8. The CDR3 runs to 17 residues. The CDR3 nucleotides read TGTGCCAGCAGCCCTACCGAACTAGCGGGGGGCACAGATACGCAGTATTTT. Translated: CASSPTELAGGTDTQYF.

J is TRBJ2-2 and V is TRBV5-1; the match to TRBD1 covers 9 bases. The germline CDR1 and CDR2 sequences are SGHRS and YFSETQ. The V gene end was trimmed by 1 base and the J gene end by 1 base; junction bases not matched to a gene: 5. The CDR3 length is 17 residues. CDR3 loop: CASSLRRGQGNTGELFF. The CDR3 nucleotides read TGCGCCAGCAGCTTGAGGCGGGGACAGGGGAACACCGGGGAGCTGTTTTTT.

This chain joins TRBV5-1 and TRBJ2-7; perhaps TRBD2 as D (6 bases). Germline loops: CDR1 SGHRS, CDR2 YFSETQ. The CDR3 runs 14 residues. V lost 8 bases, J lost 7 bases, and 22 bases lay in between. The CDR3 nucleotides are TGCGCCAGTAACACCGGGACTCCCGGTAGTGAGCAGTACTTC. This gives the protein CASNTGTPGSEQYF.

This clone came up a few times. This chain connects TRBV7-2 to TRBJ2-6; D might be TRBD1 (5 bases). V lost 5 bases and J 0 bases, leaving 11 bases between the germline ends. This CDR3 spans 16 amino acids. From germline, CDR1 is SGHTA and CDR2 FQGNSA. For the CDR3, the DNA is TGTGCCAGCAGCCCCCAGGGATACTCTGGGGCCAACGTCCTGACTTTC. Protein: CASSPQGYSGANVLTF.

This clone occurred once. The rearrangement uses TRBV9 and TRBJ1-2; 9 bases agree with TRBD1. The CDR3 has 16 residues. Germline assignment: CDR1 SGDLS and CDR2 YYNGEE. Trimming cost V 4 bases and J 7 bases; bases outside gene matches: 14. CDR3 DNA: TGTGCCAGCAGCCCTAGTATTTACAGGGGGCTCTCTGGCTACACCTTC. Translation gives CASSPSIYRGLSGYTF.

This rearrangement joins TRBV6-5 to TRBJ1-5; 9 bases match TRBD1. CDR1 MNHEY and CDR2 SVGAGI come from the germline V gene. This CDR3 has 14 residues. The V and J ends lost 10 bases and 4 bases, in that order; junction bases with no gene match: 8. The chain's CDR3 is CANNRGLGNQPQHF. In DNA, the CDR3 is TGTGCCAACAACAGGGGGCTAGGGAATCAGCCCCAGCATTTT.

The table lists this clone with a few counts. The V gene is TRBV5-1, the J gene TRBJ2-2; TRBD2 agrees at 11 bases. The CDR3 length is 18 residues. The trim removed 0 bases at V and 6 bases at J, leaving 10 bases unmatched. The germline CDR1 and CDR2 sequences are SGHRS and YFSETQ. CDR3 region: CASSLVPPTSGIPGELFF. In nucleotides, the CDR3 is TGCGCCAGCAGCTTGGTCCCCCCGACTAGCGGGATACCCGGGGAGCTGTTTTTT.

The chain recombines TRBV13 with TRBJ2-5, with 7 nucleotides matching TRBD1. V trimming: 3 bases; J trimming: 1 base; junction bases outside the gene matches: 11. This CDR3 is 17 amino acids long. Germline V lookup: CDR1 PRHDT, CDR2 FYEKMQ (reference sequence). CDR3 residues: CASSFTRDRGIQETQYF. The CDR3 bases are TGTGCCAGCAGCTTTACCAGGGACAGAGGGATCCAAGAGACCCAGTACTTC.

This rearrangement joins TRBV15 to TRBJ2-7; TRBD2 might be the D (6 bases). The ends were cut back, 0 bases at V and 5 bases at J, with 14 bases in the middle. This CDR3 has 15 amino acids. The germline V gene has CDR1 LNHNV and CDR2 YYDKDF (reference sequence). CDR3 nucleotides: TGTGCCACCAGCAGAGAGGCGGGGTTGTTCCACGAGCAGTACTTC. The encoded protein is CATSREAGLFHEQYF. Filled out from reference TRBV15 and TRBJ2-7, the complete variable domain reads DAMVIQNPRYQVTQFGKPVTLSCSQTLNHNVMYWYQQKSSQAPKLLFHYYDKDFNNEADTPDNFQSRRPNTSFCFLDIRSPGLGDTAMYLCATSREAGLFHEQYFGPGTRLTVT.

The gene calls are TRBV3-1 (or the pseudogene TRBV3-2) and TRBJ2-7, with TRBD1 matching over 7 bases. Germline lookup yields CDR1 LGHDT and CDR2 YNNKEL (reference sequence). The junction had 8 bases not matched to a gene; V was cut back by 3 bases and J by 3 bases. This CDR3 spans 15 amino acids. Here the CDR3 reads CASSHPTGTHYEQYF. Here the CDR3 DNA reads TGTGCCAGCAGCCACCCGACAGGGACCCACTACGAGCAGTACTTC.

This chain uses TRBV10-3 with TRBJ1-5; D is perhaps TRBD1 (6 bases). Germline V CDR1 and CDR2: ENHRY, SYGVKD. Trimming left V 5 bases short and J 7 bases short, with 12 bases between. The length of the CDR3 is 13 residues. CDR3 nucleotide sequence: TGTGCCATCAGTACAGGGACGTACCAGCCCCAGCATTTT. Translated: CAISTGTYQPQHF.

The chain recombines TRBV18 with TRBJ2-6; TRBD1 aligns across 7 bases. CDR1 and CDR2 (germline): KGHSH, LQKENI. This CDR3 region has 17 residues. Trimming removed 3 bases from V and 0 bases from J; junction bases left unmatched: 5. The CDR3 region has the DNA TGTGCCAGCTCACCCGGACAGGTATTCTCTGGGGCCAACGTCCTGACTTTC. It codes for CASSPGQVFSGANVLTF.